Listed here are 6 T cell receptor beta chains from one sample, sequenced in a study of blood T cell dynamics during melanoma immunotherapy. Sequencing was performed with immunoSEQ multiplex PCR; in TCRdb, only in-frame clones are kept and a portion is missing. The data show about 15,000 clones, over 65% seen once. Time point described: pre-treatment baseline. The starting material was blood, obtained from a patient treated with checkpoint blockade. Receptors were obtained from a human donor with melanoma.

The rearrangement joins TRBV5-5 to TRBJ2-5, with TRBD2 matching over 9 bases. The length of the CDR3 is 16 residues. The trim removed 0 bases at V and 1 base at J, leaving 4 bases unmatched. The V gene's germline CDR1 is SGHKS and CDR2 YYEKEE (reference sequence). DNA of the CDR3: TGTGCCAGCAGCTTGGGCGCGACTAGCGGCCAAGAGACCCAGTACTTC. It yields the protein CASSLGATSGQETQYF.

The J gene is TRBJ2-3, the V gene TRBV5-4; TRBD1 aligns across 7 bases. The CDR3 runs 15 residues. With 0 bases clipped from V and 3 bases from J, the junction kept 4 bases outside the gene matches. From germline, CDR1 is SGHNT and CDR2 YYREEE (reference sequence). For the CDR3, the DNA is TGTGCCAGCAGCTTGGAACAGGGGAGAACAGATACGCAGTATTTT. Translating it yields CASSLEQGRTDTQYF.

This clone was seen only once. J is TRBJ2-7 and V is TRBV19; TRBD1 aligns across 9 bases. J lost 3 bases, V lost 5 bases, and 5 bases had no gene match. CDR1 is LNHDA and CDR2 is SQIVND in the germline V gene (reference sequence). This CDR3 is 14 amino acids long. The CDR3 spells CASSLKTGGYEQYF. DNA for the CDR3: TGTGCCAGTAGTTTAAAGACAGGGGGCTACGAGCAGTACTTC.

The chain links TRBV30 to TRBJ2-2; the D is unclear. Germline V gene lookup returns CDR1 GTSNPN and CDR2 SVGIG (reference sequence). The ends were cut back, 3 bases at V and 0 bases at J, with 2 bases in the middle. The CDR3 covers 12 residues. The CDR3 region has the DNA TGTGCCTGGAGACCGAACACCGGGGAGCTGTTTTTT. As protein: CAWRPNTGELFF.

This clone was picked up a small number of times. The chain has TRBV23-1 and TRBJ2-7; D tentatively reads TRBD1 or TRBD2 (5 bases each). TRBV23-1 is an ORF; its function is uncertain. The CDR3 extends over 18 amino acids. The V end lost 0 bases, the J end lost 6 bases, and 24 bases lay between the germline ends. This CDR3 is CASSQSSGQSRGKVEQYF. CDR3 sequence (DNA): TGCGCCAGCAGTCAATCGTCGGGGCAGTCACGTGGGAAAGTCGAGCAGTACTTC.

The chain links TRBV5-1 to TRBJ2-1, with 10 bases identical to TRBD2. The CDR3 has 17 amino acids. V dropped 5 bases and J dropped 4; count of bases not matched to a gene: 12. Germline V gives CDR1 SGHRS, CDR2 YFSETQ. The CDR3 spells CASREPIVAGGYNEQFF. CDR3 nucleotides: TGCGCCAGCAGAGAGCCCATCGTAGCGGGGGGTTACAATGAGCAGTTCTTC.